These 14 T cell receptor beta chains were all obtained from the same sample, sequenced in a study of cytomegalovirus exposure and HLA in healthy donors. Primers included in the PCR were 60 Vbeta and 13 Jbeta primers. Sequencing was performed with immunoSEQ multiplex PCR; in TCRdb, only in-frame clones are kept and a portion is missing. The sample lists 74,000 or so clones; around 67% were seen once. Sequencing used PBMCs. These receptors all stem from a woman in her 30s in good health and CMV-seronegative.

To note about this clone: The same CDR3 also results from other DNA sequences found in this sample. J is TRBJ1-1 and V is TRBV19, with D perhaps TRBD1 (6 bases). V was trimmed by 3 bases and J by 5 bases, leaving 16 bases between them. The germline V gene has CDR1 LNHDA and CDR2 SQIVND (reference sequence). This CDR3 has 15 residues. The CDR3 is CASSMGGPGRTEAFF. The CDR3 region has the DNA TGTGCCAGTAGTATGGGGGGGCCGGGGAGGACTGAAGCTTTCTTT.

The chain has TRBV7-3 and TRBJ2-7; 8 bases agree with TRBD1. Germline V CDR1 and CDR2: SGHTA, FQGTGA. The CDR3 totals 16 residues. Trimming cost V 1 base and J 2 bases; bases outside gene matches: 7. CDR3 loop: CASSLSGTGNPYEQYF. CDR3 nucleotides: TGTGCCAGCAGCTTAAGCGGGACAGGAAACCCCTACGAGCAGTACTTC.

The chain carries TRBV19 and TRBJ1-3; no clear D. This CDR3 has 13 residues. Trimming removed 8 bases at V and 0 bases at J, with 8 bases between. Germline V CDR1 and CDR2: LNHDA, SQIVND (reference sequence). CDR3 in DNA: TGTGCCAGTGCCCTGAGCTCTGGAAACACCATATATTTT. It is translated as CASALSSGNTIYF.

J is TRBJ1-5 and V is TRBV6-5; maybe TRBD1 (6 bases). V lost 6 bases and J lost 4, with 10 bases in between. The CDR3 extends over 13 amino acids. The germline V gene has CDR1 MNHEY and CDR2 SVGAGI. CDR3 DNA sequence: TGTGCCAGCAGACTAGACAGGAATCAGCCCCAGCATTTT. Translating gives CASRLDRNQPQHF.

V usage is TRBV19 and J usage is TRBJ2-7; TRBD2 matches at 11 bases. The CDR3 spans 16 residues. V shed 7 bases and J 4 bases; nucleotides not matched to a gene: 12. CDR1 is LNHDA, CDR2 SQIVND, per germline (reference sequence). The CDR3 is CASTIGAASGGYEQYF. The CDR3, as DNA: TGTGCCAGTACCATCGGAGCGGCTAGCGGGGGGTACGAGCAGTACTTC.

This CDR3 reads CASSEKGGTTDTQYF. CDR3 nucleotides: TGCGCCAGCAGTGAGAAGGGGGGGACCACAGATACGCAGTATTTT. This rearrangement joins TRBV10-1 to TRBJ2-3; tentatively, D is TRBD2 (7 bases). The V and J ends lost 2 bases and 2 bases respectively, with 11 bases between them. There are 15 residues in the CDR3. Germline V gene sequence: CDR1 WNHNN, CDR2 SYGVQD (reference sequence).

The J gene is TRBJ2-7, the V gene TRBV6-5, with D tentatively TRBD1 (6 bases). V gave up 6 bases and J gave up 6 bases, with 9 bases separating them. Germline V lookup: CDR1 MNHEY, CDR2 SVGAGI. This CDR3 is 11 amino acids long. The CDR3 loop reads CASRQGSEQYF. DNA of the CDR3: TGTGCCAGCAGACAGGGATCCGAGCAGTACTTC.

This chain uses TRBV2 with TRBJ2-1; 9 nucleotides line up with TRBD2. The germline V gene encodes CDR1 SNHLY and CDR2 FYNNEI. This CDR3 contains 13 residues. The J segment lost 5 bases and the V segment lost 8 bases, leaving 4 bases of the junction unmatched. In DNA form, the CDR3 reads TGTGCCAGCGGGACTAGCCACGACAATGAGCAGTTCTTC. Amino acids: CASGTSHDNEQFF.

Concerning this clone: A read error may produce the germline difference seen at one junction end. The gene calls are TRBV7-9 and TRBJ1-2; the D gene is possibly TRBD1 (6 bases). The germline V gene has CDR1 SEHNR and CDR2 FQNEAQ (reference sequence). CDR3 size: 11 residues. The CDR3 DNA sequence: TGTTCCAGCAGCTTCAGGGGTGGCTACACCTTC. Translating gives CSSSFRGGYTF.

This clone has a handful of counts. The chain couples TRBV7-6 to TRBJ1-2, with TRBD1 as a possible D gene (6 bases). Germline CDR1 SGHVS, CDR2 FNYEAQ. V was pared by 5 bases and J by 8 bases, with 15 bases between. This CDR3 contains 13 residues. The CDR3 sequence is CASSPTGWAGYTF. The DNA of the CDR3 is TGTGCCAGCAGCCCGACAGGTTGGGCGGGCTACACCTTC.

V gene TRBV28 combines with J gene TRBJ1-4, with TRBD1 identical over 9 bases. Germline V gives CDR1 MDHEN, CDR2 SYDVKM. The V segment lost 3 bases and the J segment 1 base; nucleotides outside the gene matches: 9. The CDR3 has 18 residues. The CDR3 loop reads CASSFLGDRVVTNEKLFF. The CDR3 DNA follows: TGTGCCAGCAGTTTCCTTGGGGACAGGGTTGTAACTAATGAAAAACTGTTTTTT.

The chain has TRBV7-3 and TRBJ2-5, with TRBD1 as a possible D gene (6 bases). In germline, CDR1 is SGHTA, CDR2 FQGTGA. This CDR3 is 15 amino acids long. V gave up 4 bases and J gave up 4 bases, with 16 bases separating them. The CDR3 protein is CASSSGGPGGETQYF. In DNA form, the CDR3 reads TGTGCCAGCAGCTCTGGGGGCCCAGGTGGAGAGACCCAGTACTTC.

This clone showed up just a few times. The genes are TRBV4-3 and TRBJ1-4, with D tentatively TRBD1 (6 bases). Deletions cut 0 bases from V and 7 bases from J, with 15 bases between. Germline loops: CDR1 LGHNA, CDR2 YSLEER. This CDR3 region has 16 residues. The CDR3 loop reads CASSQDSGGRGEKLFF. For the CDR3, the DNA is TGCGCCAGCAGCCAAGATTCCGGGGGGCGGGGTGAAAAACTGTTTTTT.

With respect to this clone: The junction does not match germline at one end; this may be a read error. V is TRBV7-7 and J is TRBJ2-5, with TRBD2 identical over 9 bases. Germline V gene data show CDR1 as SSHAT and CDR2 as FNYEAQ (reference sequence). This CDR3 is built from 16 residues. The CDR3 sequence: CASSLVGGGAGETQYF. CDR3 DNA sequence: TGTGCTAGCAGCTTAGTTGGCGGGGGGGCCGGTGAGACCCAGTACTTC.